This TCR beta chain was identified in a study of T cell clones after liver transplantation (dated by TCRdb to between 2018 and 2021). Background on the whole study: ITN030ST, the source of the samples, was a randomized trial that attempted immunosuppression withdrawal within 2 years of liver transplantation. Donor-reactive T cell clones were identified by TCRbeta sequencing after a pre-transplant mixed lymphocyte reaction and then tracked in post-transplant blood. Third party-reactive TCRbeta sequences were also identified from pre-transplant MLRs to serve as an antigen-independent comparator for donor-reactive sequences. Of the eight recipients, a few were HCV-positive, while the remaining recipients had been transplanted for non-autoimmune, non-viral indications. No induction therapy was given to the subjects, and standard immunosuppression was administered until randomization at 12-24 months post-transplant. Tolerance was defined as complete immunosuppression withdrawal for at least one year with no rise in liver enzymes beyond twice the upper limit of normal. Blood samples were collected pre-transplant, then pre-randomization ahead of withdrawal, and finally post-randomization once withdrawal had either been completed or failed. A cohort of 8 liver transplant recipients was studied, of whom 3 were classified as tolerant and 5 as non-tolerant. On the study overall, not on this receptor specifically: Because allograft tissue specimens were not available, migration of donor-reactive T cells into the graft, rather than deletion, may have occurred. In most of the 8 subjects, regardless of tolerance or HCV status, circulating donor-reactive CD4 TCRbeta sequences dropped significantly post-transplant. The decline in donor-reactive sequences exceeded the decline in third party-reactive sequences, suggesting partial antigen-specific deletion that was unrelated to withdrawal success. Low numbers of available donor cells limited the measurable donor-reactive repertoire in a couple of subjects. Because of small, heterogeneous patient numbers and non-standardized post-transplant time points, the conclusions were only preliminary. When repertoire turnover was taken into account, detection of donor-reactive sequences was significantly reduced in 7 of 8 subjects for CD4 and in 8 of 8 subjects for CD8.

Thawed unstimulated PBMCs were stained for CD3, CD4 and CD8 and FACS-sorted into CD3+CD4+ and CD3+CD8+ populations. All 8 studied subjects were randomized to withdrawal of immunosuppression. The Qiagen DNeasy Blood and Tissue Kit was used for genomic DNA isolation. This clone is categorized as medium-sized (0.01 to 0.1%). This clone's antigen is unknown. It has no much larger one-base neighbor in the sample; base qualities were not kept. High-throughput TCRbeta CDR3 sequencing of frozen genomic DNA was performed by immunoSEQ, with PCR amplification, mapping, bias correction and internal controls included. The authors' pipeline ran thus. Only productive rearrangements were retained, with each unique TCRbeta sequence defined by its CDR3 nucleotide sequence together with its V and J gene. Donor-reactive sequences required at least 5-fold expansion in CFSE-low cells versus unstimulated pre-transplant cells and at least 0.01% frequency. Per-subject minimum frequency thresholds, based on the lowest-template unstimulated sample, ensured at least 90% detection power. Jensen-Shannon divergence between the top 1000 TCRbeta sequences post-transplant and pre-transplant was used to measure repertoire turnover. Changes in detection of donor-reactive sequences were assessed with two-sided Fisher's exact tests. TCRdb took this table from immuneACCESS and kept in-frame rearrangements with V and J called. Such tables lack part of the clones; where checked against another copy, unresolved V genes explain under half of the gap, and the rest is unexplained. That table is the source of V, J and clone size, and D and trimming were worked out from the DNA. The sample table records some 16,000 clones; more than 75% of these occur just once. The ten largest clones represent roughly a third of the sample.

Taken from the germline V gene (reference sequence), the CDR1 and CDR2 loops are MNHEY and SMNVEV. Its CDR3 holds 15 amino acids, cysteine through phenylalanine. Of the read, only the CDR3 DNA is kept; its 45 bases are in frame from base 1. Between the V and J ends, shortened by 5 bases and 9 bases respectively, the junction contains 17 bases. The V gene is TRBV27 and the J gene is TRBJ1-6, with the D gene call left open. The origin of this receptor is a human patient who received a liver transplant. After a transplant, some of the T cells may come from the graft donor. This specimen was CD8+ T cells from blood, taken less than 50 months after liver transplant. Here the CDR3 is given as CASSLRGPIGSPLHF. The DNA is TGTGCCAGCAGTCTCAGAGGGCCTATAGGTTCACCCCTCCACTTT.